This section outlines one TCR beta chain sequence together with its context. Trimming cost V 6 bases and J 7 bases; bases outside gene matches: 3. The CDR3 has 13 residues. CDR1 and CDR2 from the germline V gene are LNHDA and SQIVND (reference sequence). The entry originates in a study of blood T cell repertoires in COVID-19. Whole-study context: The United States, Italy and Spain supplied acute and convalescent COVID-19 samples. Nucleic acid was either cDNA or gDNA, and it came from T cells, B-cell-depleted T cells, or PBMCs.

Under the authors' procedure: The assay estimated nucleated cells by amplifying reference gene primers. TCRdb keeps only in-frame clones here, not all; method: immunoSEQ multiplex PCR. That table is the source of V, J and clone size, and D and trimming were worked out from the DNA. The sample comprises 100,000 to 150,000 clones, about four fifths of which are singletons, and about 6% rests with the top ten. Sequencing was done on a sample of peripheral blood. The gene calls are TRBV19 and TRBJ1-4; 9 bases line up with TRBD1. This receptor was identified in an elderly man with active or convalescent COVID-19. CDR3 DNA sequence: TGTGCCAGTAGACAGGGGGCAGGTGAAAAACTGTTTTTT. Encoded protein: CASRQGAGEKLFF.